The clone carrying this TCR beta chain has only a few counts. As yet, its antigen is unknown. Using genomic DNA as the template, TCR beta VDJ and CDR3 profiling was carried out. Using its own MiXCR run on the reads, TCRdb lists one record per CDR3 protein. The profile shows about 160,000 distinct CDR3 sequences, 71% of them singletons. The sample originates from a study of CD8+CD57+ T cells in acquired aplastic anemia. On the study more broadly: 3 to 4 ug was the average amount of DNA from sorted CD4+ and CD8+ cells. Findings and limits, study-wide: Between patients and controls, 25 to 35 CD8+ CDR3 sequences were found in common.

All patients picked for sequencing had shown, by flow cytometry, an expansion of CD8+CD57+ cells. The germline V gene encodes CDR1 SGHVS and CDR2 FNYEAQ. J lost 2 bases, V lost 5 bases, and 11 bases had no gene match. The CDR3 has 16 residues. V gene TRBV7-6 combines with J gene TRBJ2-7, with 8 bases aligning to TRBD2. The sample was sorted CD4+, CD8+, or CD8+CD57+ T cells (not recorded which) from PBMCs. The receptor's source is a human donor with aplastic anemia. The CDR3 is CASSPRGGGGPYEQYF. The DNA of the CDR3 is TGTGCCAGCAGCCCCCGGGGCGGCGGGGGGCCCTACGAGCAGTACTTC.